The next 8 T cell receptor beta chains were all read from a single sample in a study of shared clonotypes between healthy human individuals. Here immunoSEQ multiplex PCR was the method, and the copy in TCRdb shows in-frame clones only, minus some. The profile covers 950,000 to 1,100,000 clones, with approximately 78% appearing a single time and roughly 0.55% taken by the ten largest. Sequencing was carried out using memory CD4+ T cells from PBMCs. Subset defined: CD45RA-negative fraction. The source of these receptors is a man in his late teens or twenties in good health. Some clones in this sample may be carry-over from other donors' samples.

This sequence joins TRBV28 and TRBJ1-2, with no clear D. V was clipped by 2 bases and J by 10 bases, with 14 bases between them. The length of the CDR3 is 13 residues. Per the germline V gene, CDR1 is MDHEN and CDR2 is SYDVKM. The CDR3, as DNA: TGTGCCAGCAGTTTACCTATTCCGGAGGTCTACACCTTC. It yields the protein CASSLPIPEVYTF.

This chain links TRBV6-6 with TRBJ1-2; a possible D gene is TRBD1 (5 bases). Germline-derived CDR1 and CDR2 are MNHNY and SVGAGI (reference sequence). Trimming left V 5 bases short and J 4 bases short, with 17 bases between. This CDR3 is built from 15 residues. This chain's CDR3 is CASSSRGDRSYGYTF. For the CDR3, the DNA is TGTGCCAGCAGTAGCCGGGGGGACCGGAGCTATGGCTACACCTTC.

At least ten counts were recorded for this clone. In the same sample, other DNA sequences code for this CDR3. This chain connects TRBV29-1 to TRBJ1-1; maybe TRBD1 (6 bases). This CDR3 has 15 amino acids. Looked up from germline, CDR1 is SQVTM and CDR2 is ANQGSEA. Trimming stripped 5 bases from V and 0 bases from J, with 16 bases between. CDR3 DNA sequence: TGCAGCGTTAGCGGGGGCTGGGGGATGAACACTGAAGCTTTCTTT. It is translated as CSVSGGWGMNTEAFF.

This CDR3 is CASAPRGETQYF. Written as DNA, the CDR3 is TGTGCCAGCGCCCCCAGAGGGGAGACCCAGTACTTC. This chain connects TRBV25-1 to TRBJ2-5; the D gene is possibly TRBD2 (5 bases). There are 12 residues in the CDR3. Germline CDR1 and CDR2: MGHDK and SYGVNS. The V gene lost 8 bases and the J gene lost 5 bases, with 12 bases spanning the gap.

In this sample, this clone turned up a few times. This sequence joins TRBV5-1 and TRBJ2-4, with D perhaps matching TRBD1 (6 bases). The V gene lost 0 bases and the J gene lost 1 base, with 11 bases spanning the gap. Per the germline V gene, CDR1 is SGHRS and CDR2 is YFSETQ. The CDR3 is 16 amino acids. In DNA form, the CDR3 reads TGCGCCAGCAGCTTGGACAGGGTCGTGGCCAAAAACATTCAGTACTTC. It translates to CASSLDRVVAKNIQYF.

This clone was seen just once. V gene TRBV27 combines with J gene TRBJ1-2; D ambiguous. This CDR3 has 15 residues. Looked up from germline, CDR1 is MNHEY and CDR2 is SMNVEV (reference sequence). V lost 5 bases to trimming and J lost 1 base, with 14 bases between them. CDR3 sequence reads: CASSPRIQSNYGYTF. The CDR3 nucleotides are TGTGCCAGCAGTCCGCGCATACAGAGTAACTATGGCTACACCTTC.

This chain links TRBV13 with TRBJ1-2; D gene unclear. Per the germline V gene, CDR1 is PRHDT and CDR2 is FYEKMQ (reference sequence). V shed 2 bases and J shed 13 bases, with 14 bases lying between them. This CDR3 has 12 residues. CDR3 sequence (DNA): TGTGCCAGCAGCTTATCACTCCAGGCTGCCACCTTC. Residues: CASSLSLQAATF. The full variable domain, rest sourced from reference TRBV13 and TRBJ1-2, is AAGVIQSPRHLIKEKRETATLKCYPIPRHDTVYWYQQGPGQDPQFLISFYEKMQSDKGSIPDRFSAQQFSDYHSELNMSSLELGDSALYFCASSLSLQAATFGSGTRLTVV.

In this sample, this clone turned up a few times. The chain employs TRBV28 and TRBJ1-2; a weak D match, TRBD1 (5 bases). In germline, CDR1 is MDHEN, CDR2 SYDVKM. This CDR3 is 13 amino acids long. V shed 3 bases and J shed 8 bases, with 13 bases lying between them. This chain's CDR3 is CASSLDMSVGYTF. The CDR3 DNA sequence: TGTGCCAGCAGTTTGGACATGAGCGTCGGCTACACCTTC.